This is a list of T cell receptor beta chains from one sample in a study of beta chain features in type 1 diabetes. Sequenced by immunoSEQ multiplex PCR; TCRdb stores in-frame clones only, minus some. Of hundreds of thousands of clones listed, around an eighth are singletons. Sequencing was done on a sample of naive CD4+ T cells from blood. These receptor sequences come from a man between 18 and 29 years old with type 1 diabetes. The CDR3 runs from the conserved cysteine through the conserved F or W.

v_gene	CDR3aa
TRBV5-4	CASSLVRDSPLHF
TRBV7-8	CASSIRDSLSYEQYF
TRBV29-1	CSGWRRGNTEAFF
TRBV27	CASSPSTGGSTEAFF
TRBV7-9	CASSSGSPSNYGYTF
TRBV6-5	CASSYSSGAGANVLTF
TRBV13	CASSSRRSSSGANVLTF
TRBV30	CAWSRSRADTQYF
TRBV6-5	CASSYAGGSYNSPLHF
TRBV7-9	CASSPWTGNVHEQYF
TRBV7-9	CASSLRRTDRAYEQYF
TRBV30	CAAHREATEAFF
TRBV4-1	CASSQGDFSNQPQHF
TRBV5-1	CASSPRAGETQYF
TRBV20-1	CSAGGQNEQFF
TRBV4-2	CASSQDSALFPNYGYTF
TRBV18	CASSPPAGASSSYNEQFF
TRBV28	CASLQNEETQYF
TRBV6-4	CASSDSPRGNQPQHF
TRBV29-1	CSVGEINRDEKLFF
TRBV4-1	CASSQDWGLGYTF
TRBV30	CAWGPIWRDNEQFF